This TCR beta chain is from a study of technical replicates of blood from several donors. This table comes from immunoSEQ multiplex PCR, and its TCRdb copy is limited to in-frame clones, with some not included. The repertoire has over 15,000 clones, just over 85% of them found once; the top ten carry about an eighth. Germline lookup yields CDR1 SEHNR and CDR2 FQNEAQ (reference sequence). There are 15 residues in the CDR3. Losses at the gene ends were 1 base for V and 11 bases for J; bases not matched to a gene: 11. Sequencing was done on a sample of PBMCs. This sequence joins TRBV7-9 and TRBJ1-1; 9 nucleotides line up with TRBD1. The receptor was isolated from a human donor in good health. The chain's CDR3 is CASSLVRDRDLAAFF. Written as DNA, the CDR3 is TGTGCCAGCAGCTTAGTCAGGGACAGGGATCTCGCGGCTTTCTTT. Variable domain in full (rest from reference TRBV7-9 and TRBJ1-1): DTGVSQNPRHKITKRGQNVTFRCDPISEHNRLYWYRQTLGQGPEFLTYFQNEAQLEKSRLLSDRFSAERPKGSFSTLEIQRTEQGDSAMYLCASSLVRDRDLAAFFGQGTRLTVV.